This TCR beta chain stems from a study of T cells after yellow fever vaccination. Overall study context: Where fractions had low cell numbers, libraries were prepared from them with the SMART-Seq v4 Ultra Low Input RNA kit. Whole-study findings and limits: The secondary response was weaker but peaked faster, day 5 versus 15. Most clones from primary vaccination were detected again post-booster (about 95% CD4, roughly 90% CD8).

Germline V lookup: CDR1 SEHNR, CDR2 FQNEAQ (reference sequence). The ends were cut back, 2 bases at V and 4 bases at J, with 14 bases in the middle. CDR3 length: 15 residues. TCR cDNA, made by 5'RACE template switching, carried an added universal primer site and UMIs. TCRdb processed the 5' RACE reads anew with MiXCR; each CDR3 protein has one entry. This table has 300,000 to 400,000 distinct CDR3 sequences, approximately 4% appearing once. A remark on this clonotype: Its specificity is not known.

Material: PBMCs, obtained 5 days after the yellow fever booster vaccination. This clonotype was obtained from a man aged 18-30 years who received the YFV17D yellow fever vaccine. V gene TRBV7-9 combines with J gene TRBJ2-5; tentative D call: TRBD2 (6 bases). In DNA form, the CDR3 reads TGTGCCAGCAGCTTATCATTGGTGGGGGGAGAGACCCAGTACTTC. Translated, it gives CASSLSLVGGETQYF.